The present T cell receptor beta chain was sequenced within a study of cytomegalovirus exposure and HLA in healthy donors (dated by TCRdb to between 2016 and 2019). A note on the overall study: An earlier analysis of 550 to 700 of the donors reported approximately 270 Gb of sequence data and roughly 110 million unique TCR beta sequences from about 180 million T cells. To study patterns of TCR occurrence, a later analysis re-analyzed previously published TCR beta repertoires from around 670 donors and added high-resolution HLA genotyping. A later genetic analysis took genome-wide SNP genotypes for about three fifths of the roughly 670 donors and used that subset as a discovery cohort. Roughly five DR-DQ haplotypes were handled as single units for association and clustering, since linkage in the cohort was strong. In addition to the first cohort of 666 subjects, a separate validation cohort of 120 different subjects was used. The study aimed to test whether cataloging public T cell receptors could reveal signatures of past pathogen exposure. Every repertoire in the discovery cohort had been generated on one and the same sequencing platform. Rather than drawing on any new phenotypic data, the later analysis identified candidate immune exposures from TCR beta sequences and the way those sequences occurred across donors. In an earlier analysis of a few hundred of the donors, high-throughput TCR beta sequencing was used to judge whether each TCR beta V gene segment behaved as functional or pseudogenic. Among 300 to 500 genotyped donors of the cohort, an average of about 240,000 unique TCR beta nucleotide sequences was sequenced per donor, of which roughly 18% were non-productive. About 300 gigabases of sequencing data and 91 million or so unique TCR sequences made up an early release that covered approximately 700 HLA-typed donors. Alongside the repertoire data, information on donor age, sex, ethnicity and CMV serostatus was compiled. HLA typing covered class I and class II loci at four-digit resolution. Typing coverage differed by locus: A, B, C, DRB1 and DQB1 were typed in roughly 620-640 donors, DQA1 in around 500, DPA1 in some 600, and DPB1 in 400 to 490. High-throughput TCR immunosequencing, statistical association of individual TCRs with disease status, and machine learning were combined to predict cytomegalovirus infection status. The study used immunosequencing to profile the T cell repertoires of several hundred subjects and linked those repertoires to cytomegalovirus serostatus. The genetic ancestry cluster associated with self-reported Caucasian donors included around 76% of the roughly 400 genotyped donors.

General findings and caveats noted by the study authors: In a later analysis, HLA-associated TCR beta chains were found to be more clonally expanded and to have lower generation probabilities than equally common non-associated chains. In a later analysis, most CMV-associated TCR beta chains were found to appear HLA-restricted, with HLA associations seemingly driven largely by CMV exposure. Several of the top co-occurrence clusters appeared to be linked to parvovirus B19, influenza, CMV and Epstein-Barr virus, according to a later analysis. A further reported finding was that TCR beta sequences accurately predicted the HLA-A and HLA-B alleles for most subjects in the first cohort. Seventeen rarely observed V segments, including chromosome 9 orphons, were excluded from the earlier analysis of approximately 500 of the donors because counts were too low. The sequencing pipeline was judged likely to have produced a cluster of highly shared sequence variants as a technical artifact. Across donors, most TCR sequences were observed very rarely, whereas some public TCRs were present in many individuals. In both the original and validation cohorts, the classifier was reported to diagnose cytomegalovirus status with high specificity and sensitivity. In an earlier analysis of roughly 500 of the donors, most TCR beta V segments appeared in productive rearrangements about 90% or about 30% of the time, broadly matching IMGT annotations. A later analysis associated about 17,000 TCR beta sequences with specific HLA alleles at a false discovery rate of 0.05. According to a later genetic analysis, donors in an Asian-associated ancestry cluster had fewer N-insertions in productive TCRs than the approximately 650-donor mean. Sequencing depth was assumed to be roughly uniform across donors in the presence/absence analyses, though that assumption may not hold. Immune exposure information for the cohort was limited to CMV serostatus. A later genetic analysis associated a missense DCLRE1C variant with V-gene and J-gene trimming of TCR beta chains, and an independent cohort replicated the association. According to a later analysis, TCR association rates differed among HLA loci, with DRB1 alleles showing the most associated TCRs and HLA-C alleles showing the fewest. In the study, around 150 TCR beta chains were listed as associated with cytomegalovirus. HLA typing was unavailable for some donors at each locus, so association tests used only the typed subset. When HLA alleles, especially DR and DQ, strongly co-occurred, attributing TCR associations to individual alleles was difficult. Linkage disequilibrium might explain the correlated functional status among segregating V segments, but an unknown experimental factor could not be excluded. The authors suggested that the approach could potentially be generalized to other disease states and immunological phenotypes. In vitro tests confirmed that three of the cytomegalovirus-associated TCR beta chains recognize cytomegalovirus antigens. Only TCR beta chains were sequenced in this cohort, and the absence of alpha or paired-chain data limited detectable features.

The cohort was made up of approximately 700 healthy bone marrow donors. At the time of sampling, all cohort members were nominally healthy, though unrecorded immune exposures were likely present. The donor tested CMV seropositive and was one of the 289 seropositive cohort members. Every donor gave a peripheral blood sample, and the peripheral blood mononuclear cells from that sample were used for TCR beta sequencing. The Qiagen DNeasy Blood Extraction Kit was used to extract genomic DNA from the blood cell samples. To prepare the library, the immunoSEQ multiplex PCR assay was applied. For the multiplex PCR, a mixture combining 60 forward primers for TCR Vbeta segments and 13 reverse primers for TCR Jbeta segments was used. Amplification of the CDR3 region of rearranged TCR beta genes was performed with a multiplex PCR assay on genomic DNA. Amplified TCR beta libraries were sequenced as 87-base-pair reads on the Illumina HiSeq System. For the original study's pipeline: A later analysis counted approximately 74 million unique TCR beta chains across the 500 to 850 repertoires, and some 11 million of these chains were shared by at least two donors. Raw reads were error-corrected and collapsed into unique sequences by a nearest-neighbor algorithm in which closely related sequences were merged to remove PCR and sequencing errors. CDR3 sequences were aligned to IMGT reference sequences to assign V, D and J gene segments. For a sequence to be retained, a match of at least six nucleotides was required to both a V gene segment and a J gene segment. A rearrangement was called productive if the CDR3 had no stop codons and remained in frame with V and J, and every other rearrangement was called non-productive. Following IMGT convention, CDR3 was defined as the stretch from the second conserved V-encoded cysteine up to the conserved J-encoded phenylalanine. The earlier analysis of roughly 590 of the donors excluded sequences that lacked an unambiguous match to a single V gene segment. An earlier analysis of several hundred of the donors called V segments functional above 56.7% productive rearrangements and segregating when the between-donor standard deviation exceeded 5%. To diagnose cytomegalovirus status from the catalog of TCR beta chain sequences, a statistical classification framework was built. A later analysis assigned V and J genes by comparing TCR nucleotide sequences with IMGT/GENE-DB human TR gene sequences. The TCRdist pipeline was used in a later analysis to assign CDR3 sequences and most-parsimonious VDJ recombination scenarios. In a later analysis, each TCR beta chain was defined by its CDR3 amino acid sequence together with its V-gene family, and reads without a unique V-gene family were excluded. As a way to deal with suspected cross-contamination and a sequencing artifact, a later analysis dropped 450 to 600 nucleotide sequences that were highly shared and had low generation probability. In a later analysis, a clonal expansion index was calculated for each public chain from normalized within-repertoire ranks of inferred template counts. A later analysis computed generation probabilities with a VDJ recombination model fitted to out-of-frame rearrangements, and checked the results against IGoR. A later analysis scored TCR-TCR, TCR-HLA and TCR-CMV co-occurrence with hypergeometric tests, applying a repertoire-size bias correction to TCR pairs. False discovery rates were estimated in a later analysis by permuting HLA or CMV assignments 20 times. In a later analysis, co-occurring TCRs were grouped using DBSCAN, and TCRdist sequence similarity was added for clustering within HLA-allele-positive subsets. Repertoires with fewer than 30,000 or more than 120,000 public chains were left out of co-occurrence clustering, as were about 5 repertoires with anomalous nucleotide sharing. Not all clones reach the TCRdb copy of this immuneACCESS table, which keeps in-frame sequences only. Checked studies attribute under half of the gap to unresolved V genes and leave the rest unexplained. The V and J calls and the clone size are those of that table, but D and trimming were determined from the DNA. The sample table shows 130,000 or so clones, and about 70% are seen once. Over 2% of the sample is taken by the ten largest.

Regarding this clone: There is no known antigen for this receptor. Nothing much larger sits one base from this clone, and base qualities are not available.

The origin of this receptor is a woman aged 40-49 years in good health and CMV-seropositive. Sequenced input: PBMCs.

The encoded CDR3 is CASSLDSLAREQFF. The sequenced DNA: TGTGCCAGCAGCTTAGATTCCCTAGCTCGTGAGCAGTTCTTC. The chain uses TRBV11-2 and TRBJ2-1, and perhaps TRBD2 as D gene, on 5 matching bases. The CDR3 spans 14 residues, from the cysteine through the phenylalanine. The kept DNA is CDR3 alone, 42 bases in frame from the first base. V is shortened by 0 bases, J by 9 bases, and the region joining them spans 12 bases. The germline V gene gives CDR1 as SGHAT and CDR2 as FQNNGV.